What follows describes a single TCR beta chain. Since the CDR3 does not end with the conserved phenylalanine or tryptophan, this likely comes from a read error. It is unclear where the CDR3 begins or ends on the DNA, so no DNA is shown, and the CDR3 is as TCRdb lists it. This sample was taken from a study of blood T cell repertoires in COVID-19. TCRdb's table, derived via immunoSEQ multiplex PCR, lists solely in-frame clones and lacks some. The data show 330,000 or so clones, roughly 87% seen once. The TCR originated in an older woman with COVID-19, enrolled during active disease. The sample was peripheral blood.

CDR3: CSASGSTAGVLI. This chain connects TRBV20-1 to TRBJ1-2; the tabulated D call, TRBD1, remains unverified against the DNA. Germline CDR1 DFQATT, CDR2 SNEGSKA (reference sequence). The CDR3 region is 12 residues in length, termini included.